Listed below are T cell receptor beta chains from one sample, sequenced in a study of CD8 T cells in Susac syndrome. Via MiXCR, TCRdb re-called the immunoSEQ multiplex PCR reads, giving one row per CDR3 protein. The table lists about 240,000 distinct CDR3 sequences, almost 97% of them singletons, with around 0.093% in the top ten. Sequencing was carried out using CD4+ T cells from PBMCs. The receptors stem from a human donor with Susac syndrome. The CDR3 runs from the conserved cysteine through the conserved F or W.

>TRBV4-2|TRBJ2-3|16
CASRRLVAGEADTQYF
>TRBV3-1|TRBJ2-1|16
CASSGIWTASYNEQFF
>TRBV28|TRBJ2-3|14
CASSLGLKPPTQYF
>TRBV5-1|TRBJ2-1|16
CASSLVTSGRHNEQFF
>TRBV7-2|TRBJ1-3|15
CASSLVAGPGNTIYF
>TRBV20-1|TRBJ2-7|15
CSANIAGRSSYEQYF
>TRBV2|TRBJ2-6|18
CASRDWGQGTSGANVLTF
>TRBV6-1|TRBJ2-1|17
CASRTRARDRSANEQFF
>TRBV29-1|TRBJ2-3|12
CSVEDGRDTQYF
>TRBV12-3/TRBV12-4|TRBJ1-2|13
CASIRGPNYGYTF
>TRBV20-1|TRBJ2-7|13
CSAREGHLSEQYF
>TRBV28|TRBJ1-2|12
CASTGTTYGYTF
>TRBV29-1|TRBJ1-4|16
CSVVVGGDATNEKLFF
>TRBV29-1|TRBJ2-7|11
CSVGGINEQYF
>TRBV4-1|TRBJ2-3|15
CASSQQRDLPDTQYF
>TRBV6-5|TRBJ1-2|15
CASSYRGQAREGYTF
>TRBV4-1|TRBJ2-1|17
CASNSAPGQGLYDEQFF
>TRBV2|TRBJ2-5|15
CASRLTRTLQETQYF
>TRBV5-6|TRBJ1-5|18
CASSLAWARGGGNQPQHF
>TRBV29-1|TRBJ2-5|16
CSVTRLAEAIQETQYF
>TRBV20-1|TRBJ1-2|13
CSQRLQGLGGYTF
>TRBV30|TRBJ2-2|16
CAWRELIRGNTGELFF
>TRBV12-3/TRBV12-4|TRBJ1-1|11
CASSRRQGPYF
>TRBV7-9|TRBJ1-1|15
CASSLVAGGYTEAFF
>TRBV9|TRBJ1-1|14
CASSVGRANTEAFF
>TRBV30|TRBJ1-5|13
CAWTGQGDQPQHF
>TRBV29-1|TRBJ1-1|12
CSVASGLLKAFF
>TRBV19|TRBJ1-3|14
CASSMGFSGNTIYF
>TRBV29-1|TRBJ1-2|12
CSVGRDRDGYTF
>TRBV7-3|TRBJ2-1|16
CASSSYYQDAHNEQFF
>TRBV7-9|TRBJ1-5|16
CASSQGTGSLNQPQHF
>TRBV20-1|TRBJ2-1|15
CSAPSRTSRNNEQFF
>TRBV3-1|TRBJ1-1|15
CASSQGVRGYTEAFF
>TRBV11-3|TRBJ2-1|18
CASSWGLTSGSWYNEQFF
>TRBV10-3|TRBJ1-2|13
CAISGDRGDGYTF
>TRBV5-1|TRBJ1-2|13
CASSQRGMEGYTF
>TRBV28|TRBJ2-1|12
CASSLGQLEQFF
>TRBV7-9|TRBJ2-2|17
CASSLGLGQDFTGELFF
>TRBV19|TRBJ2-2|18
CASSIDSSSGSATGELFF
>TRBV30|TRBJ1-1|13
CAWRSQGATEAFF
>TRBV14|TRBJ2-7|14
CASSHGTSGKTQYF
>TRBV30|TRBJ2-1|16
CAWSVLPGANGNEQFF
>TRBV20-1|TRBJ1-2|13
CSARDFGRDGYTF
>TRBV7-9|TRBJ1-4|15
CASSRLVGGNEKLFF
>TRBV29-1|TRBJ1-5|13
CSVGSGVNQPQHF
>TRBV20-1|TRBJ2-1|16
CSALPPGATRGNEQFF
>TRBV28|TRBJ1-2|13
CASIPDRNYGYTF
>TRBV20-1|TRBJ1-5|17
CSASPVGGLISNQPQHF
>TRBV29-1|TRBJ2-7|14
CSVASRVGSYEQYF
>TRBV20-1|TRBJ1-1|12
CSARGGNTEAFF
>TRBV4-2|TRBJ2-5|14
CASSQDRGKETQYF
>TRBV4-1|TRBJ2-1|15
CASSQRRTSVAEQFF
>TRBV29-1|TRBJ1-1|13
CSVEGTANTEAFF
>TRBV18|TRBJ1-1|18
CASSPWTGGTRGNTEAFF
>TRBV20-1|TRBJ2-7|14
CSARIGAVVPEQYF